The text below deals with one T cell receptor beta chain. These data come from a study of T cells of healthy individuals. Germline V gene data show CDR1 as DFQATT and CDR2 as SNEGSKA (reference sequence). Trimming at V came to 6 bases and at J to 4 bases, leaving 10 bases not matched to a gene. CDR3 length: 15 amino acids. TCRdb reprocessed the 5' RACE reads via MiXCR and lists one record per CDR3 protein. The table shows about 96,000 distinct CDR3 sequences, with roughly a sixth occurring only once. This rearrangement joins TRBV20-1 to TRBJ2-3; 10 bases agree with TRBD2. This TCR came from a human donor in good health. The CDR3 sequence: CSAPMGLAGADTQYF. Written as DNA, the CDR3 is TGCAGTGCCCCTATGGGGCTAGCGGGGGCAGATACGCAGTATTTT.